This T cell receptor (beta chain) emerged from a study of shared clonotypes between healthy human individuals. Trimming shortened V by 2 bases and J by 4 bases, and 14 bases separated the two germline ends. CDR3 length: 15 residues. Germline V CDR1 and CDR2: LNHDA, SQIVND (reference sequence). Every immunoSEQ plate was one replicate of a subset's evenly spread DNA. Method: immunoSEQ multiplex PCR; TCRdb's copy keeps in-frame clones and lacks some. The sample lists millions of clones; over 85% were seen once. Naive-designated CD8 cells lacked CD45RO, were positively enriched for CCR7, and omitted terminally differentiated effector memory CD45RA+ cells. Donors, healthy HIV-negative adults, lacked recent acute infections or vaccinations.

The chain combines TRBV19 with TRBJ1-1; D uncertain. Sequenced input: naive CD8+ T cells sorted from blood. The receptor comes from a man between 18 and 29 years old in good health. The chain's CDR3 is CASSISVLGGTEAFF. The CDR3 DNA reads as TGTGCCAGTAGTATAAGCGTGCTGGGAGGCACTGAAGCTTTCTTT.